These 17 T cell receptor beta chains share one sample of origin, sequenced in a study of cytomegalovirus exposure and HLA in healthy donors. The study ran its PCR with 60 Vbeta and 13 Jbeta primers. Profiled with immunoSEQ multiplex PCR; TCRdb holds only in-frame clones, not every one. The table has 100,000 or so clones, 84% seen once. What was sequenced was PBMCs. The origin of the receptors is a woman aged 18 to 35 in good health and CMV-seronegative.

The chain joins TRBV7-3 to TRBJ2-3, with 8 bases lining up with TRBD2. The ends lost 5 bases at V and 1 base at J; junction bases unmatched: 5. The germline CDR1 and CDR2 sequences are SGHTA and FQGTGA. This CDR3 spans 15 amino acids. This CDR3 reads CASSPDSGGTDTQYF. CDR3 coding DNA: TGTGCCAGCAGCCCCGATAGCGGGGGCACAGATACGCAGTATTTT.

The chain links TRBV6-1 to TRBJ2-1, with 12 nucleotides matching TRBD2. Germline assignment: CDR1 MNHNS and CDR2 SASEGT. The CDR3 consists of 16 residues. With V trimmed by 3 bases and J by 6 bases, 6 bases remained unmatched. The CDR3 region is CASSDASGGETNEQFF. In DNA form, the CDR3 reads TGTGCCAGCAGTGATGCTAGCGGGGGGGAAACCAATGAGCAGTTCTTC.

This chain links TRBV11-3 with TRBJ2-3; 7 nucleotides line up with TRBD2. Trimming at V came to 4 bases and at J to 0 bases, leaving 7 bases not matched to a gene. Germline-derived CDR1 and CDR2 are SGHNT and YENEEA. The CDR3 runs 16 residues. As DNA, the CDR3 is TGTGCCAGCAGCTCTTCCTCGGGGGGAAGCACAGATACGCAGTATTTT. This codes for CASSSSSGGSTDTQYF.

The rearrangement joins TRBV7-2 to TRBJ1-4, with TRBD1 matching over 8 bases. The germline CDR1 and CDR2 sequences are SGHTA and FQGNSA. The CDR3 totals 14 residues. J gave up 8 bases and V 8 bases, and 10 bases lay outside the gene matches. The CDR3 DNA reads TGTGCCAGCGGCCGACAGGGGTGGGGCGAAAAACTGTTTTTT. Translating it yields CASGRQGWGEKLFF.

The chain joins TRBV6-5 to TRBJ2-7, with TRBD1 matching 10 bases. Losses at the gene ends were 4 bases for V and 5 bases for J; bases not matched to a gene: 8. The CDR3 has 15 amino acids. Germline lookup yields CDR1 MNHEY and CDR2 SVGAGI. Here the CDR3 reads CASSWQTGGGDEQYF. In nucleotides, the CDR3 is TGTGCCAGCAGTTGGCAGACAGGGGGCGGGGACGAGCAGTACTTC.

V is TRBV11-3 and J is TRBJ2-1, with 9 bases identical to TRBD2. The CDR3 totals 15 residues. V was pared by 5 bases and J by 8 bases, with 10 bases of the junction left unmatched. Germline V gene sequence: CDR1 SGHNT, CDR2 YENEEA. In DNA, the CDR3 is TGTGCCAGCAGCCCAGGTGCGGGAGGGCCCGATGAGCAGTTCTTC. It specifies CASSPGAGGPDEQFF.

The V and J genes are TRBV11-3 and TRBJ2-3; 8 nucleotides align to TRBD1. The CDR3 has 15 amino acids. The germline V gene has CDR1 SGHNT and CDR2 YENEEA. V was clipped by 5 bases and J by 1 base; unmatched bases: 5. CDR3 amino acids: CASSGGQGGTDTQYF. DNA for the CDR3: TGTGCCAGCAGCGGCGGACAGGGCGGCACAGATACGCAGTATTTT.

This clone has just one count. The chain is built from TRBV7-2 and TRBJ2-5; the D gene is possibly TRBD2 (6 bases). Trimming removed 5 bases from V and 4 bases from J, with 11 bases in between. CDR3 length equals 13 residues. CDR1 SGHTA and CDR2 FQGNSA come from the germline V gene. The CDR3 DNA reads TGTGCCAGCAGCCGCGGACTACTAGAGACCCAGTACTTC. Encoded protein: CASSRGLLETQYF.

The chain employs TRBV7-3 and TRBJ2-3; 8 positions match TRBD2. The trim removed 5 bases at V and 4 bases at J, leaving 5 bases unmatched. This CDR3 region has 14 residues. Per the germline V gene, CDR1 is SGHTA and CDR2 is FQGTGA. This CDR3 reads CASSLTSGADTQYF. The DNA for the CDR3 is TGTGCCAGCAGCCTCACTAGCGGCGCAGATACGCAGTATTTT.

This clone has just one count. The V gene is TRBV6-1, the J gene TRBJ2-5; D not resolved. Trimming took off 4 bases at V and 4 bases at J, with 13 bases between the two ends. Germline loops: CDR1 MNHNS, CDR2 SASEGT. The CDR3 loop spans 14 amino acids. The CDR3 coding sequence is TGTGCCAGCAGTGTTAACACAGCCCCAGAGACCCAGTACTTC. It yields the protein CASSVNTAPETQYF.

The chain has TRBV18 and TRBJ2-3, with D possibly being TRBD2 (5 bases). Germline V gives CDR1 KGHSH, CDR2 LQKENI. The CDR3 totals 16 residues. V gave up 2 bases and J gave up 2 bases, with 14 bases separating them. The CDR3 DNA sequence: TGTGCCAGCTCACCAGGGAGCCTATACCCCACAGATACGCAGTATTTT. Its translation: CASSPGSLYPTDTQYF.

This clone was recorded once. This chain's CDR3 is CASSPTSGSPTYNEQFF. In nucleotides, the CDR3 is TGTGCCAGCAGCCCGACTAGCGGGAGTCCTACCTACAATGAGCAGTTCTTC. The chain couples TRBV9 to TRBJ2-1; TRBD2 matches at 12 bases. Germline CDR1 SGDLS, CDR2 YYNGEE. V was pared by 4 bases and J by 2 bases, with 7 bases of the junction left unmatched. The CDR3 sequence is 17 residues long.

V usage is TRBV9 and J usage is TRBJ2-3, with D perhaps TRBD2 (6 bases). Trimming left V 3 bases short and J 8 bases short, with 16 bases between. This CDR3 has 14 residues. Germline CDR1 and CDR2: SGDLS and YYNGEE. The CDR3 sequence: CASSAPGGVGTQYF. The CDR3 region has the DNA TGTGCCAGCAGCGCCCCCGGGGGAGTGGGTACGCAGTATTTT. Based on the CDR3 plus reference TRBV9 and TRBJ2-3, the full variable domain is DSGVTQTPKHLITATGQRVTLRCSPRSGDLSVYWYQQSLDQGLQFLIQYYNGEERAKGNILERFSAQQFPDLHSELNLSSLELGDSALYFCASSAPGGVGTQYFGPGTRLTVL.

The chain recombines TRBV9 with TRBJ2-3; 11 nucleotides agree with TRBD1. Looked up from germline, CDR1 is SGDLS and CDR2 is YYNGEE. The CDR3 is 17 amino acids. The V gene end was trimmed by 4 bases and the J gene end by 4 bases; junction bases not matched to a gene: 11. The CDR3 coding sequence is TGTGCCAGCAGCCCTCTAGGACAGGGGGCGACATCAGATACGCAGTATTTT. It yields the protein CASSPLGQGATSDTQYF.

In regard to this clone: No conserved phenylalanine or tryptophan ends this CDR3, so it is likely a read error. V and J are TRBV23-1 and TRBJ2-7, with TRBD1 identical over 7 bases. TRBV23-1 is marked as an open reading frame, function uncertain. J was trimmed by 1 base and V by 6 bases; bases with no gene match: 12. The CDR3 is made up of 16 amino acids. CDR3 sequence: CASSRGPGQPSYEQYL. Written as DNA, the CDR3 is TGCGCCAGCAGCCGGGGCCCGGGACAGCCATCCTACGAGCAGTACCTC.

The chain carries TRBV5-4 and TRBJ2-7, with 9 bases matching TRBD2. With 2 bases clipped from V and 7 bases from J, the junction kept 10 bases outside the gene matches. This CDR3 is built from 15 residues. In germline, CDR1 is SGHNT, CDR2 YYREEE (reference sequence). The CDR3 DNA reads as TGTGCCAGCAGCTTTCCAGCGGGAGGCGTGGTAGAGCAGTACTTC. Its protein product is CASSFPAGGVVEQYF. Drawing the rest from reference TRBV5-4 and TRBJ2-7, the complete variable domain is ETGVTQSPTHLIKTRGQQVTLRCSSQSGHNTVSWYQQALGQGPQFIFQYYREEENGRGNFPPRFSGLQFPNYSSELNVNALELDDSALYLCASSFPAGGVVEQYFGPGTRLTVT.

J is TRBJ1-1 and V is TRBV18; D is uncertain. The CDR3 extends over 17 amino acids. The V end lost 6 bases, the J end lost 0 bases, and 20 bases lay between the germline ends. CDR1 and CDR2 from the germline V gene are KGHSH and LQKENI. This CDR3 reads CASSTYTTRVMNTEAFF. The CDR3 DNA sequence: TGTGCCAGCTCCACGTACACTACCCGGGTTATGAACACTGAAGCTTTCTTT.